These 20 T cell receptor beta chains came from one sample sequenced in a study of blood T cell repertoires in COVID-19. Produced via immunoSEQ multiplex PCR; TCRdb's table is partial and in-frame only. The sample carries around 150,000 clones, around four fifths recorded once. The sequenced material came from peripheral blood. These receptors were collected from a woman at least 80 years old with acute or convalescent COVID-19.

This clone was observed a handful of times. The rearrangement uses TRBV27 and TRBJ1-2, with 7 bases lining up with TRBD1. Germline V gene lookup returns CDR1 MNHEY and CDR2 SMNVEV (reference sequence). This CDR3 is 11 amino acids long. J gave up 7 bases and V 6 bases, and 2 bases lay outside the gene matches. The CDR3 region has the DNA TGTGCCAGCAGAACAGGGGCTGGCTACACCTTC. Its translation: CASRTGAGYTF.

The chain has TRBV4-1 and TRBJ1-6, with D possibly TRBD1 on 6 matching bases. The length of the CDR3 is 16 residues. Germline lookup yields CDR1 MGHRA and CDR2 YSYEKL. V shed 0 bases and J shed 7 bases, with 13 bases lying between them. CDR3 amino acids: CASSQDYGQRNSPLHF. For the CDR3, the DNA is TGCGCCAGCAGCCAAGATTACGGACAGCGAAATTCACCCCTCCACTTT.

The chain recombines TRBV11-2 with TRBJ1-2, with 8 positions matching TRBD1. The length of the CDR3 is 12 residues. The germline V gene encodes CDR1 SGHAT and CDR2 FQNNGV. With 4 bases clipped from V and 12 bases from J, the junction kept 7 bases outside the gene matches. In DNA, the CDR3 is TGTGCCAGCAGCTCCAGACAGGGGTACAACACCTTC. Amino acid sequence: CASSSRQGYNTF.

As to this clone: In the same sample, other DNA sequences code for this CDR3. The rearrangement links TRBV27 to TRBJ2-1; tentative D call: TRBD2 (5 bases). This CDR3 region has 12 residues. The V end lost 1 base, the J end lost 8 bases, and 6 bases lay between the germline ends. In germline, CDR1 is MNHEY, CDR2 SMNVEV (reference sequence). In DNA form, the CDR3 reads TGTGCCAGCAGTTTATTGGGAGATGAGCAGTTCTTC. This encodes CASSLLGDEQFF.

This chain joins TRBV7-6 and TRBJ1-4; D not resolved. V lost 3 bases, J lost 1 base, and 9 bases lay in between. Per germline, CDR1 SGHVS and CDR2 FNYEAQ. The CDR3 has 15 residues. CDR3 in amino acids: CASSFSRRTNEKLFF. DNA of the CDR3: TGTGCCAGCAGCTTTAGCCGCCGAACTAATGAAAAACTGTTTTTT.

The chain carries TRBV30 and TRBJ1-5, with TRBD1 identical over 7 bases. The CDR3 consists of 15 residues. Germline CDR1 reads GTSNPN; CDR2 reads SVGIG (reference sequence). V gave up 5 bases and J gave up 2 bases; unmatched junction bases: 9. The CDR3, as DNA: TGTGCCTGGCAGGGGGGCACAATGGGCAATCAGCCCCAGCATTTT. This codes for CAWQGGTMGNQPQHF.

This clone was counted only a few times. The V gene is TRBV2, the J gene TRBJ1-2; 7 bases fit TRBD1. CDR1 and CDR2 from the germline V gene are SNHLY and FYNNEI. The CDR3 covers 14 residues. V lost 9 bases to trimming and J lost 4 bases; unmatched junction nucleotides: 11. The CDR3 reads CAREGGARIYGYTF. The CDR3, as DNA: TGTGCCAGAGAAGGGGGCGCGCGGATCTATGGCTACACCTTC.

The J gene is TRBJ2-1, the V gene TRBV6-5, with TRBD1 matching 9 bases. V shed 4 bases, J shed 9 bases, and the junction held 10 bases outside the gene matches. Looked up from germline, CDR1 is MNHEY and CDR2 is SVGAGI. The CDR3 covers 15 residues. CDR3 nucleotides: TGTGCCAGCAGTTTCGGACAGGGGTTTTACTTTGAGCAGTTCTTC. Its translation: CASSFGQGFYFEQFF.

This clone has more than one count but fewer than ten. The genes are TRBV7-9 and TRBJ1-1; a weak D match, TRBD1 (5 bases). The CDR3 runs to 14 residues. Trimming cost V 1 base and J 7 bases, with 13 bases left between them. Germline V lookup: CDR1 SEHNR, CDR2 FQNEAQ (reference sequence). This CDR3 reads CASSLGVVRGEAFF. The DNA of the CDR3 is TGTGCCAGCAGCTTAGGAGTCGTAAGGGGTGAAGCTTTCTTT.

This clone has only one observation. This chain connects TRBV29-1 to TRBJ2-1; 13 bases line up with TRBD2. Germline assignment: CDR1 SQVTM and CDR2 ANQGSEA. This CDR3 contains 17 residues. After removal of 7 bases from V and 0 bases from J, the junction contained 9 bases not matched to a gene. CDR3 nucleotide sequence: TGCAGCGGGCGGACTAGCGGGGGAGCAAGCTCCTACAATGAGCAGTTCTTC. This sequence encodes CSGRTSGGASSYNEQFF.

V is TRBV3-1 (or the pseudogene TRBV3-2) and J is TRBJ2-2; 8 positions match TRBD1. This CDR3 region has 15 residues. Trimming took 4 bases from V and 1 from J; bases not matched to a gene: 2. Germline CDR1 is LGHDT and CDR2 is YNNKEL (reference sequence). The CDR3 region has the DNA TGTGCCAGCAGCCGGACAGGGATGAACACCGGGGAGCTGTTTTTT. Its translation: CASSRTGMNTGELFF.

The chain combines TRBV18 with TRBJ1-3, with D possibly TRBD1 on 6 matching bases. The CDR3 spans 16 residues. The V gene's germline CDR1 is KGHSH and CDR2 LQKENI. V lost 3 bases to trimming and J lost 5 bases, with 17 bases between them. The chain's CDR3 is CASSPTPTGTRNTIYF. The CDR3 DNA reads TGTGCCAGCTCACCTACCCCTACAGGGACACGAAACACCATATATTTT.

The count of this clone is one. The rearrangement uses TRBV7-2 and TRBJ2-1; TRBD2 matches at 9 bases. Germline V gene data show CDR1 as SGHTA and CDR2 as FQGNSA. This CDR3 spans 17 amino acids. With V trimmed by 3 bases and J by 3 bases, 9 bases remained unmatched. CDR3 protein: CASSLAATSGNYNEQFF. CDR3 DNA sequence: TGTGCCAGCAGCTTGGCCGCGACTAGCGGAAACTACAATGAGCAGTTCTTC.

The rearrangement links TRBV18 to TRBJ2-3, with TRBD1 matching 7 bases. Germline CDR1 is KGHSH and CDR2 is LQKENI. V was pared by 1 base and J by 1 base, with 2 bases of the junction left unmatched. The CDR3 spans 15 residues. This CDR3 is CASSPQGARTDTQYF. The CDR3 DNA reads TGTGCCAGCTCACCACAGGGGGCCCGCACAGATACGCAGTATTTT. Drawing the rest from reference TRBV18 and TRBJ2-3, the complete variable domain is NAGVMQNPRHLVRRRGQEARLRCSPMKGHSHVYWYRQLPEEGLKFMVYLQKENIIDESGMPKERFSAEFPKEGPSILRIQQVVRGDSAAYFCASSPQGARTDTQYFGPGTRLTVL.

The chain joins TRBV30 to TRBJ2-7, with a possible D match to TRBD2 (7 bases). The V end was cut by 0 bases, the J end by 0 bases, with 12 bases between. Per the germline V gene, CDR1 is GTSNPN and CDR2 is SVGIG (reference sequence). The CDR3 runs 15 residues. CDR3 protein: CAWSVRGAGSYEQYF. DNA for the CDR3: TGTGCCTGGAGTGTACGGGGGGCCGGCTCCTACGAGCAGTACTTC.

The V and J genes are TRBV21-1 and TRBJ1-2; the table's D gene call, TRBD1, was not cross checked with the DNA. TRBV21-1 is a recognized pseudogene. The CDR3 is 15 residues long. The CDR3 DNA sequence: TGTGCCAGCAGCAAATTAAATAGACAGGGCGGAGGCTACACCTTC. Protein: CASSKLNRQGGGYTF.

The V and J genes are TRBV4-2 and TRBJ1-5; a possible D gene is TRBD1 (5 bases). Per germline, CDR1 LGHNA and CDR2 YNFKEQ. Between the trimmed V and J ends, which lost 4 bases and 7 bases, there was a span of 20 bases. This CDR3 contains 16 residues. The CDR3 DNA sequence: TGTGCCAGCAGCCCAAGGGGTGGAGGGCGTGGACAGCCCCAGCATTTT. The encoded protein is CASSPRGGGRGQPQHF.

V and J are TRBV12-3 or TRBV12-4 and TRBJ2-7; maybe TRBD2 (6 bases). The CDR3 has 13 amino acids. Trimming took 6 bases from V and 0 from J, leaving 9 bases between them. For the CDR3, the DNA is TGTGCCAGCAGCCGGGACTTCTCCTACGAGCAGTACTTC. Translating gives CASSRDFSYEQYF.

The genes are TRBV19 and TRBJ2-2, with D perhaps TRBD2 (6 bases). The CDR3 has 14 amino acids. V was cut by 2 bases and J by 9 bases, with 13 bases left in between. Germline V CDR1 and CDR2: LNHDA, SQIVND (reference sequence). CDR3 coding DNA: TGTGCCAGTAGTATAATAGGGGCGGGAAGGGAGCTGTTTTTT. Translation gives CASSIIGAGRELFF.

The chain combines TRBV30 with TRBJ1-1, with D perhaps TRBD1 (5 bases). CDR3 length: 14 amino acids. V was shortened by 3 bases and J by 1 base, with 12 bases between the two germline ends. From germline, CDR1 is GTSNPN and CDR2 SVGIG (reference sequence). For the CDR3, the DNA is TGTGCCTGGAGGGACACTCTTACGAACACTGAAGCTTTCTTT. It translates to CAWRDTLTNTEAFF. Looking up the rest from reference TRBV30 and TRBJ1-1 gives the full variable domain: SQTIHQWPATLVQPVGSPLSLECTVEGTSNPNLYWYRQAAGRGLQLLFYSVGIGQISSEVPQNLSASRPQDRQFILSSKKLLLSDSGFYLCAWRDTLTNTEAFFGQGTRLTVV.